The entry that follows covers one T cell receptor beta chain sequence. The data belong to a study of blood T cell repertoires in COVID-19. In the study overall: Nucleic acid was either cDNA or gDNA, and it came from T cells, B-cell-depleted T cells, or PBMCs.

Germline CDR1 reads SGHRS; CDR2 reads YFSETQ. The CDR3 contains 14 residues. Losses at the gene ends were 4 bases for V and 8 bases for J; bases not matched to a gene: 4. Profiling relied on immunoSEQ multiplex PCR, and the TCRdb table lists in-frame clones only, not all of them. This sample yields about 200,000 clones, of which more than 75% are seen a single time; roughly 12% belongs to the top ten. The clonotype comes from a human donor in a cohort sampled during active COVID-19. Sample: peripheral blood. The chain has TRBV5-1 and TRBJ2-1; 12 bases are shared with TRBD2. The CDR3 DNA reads TGCGCCAGCAGCACGACTAGCGGGAGTGATGAGCAGTTCTTC. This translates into CASSTTSGSDEQFF. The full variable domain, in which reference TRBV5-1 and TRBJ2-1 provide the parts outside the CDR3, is KAGVTQTPRYLIKTRGQQVTLSCSPISGHRSVSWYQQTPGQGLQFLFEYFSETQRNKGNFPGRFSGRQFSNSRSEMNVSTLELGDSALYLCASSTTSGSDEQFFGPGTRLTVL.